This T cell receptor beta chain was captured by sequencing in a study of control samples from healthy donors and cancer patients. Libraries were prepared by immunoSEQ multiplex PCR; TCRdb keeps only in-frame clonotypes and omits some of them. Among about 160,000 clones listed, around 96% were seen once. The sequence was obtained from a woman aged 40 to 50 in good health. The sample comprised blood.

CDR3 protein: CASSLGSSGIYNEQFF. The DNA for the CDR3 is TGTGCCAGCAGCTTAGGCTCTAGCGGGATATACAATGAGCAGTTCTTC. The chain has TRBV11-3 and TRBJ2-1; 9 bases are shared with TRBD2. V shed 1 base and J 4 bases; nucleotides not matched to a gene: 5. Per the germline V gene, CDR1 is SGHNT and CDR2 is YENEEA. The CDR3 contains 16 residues.